This T cell receptor (beta chain) was found in a study of shared clonotypes between healthy human individuals. Per the germline V gene, CDR1 is SQVTM and CDR2 is ANQGSEA. The CDR3 runs 12 residues. Deletions cut 7 bases from V and 6 bases from J, with 16 bases between. Only in-frame clones appear in the TCRdb table, and some are missing; sequencing was by immunoSEQ multiplex PCR. The sample records more than 400,000 clones, 90% to 96% being singletons. The receptor was isolated from a woman under 40 in good health. Sequenced input: naive CD4+ T cells sorted from blood. The subset is: CD45RA+ positively selected. V gene TRBV29-1 combines with J gene TRBJ2-7; perhaps TRBD1 as D (5 bases). CDR3 sequence: CSARTSWGEQYF. The CDR3 bases are TGCAGCGCCCGGACATCATGGGGCGAGCAGTACTTC.